The 21 T cell receptor beta chains below come from one sample, sequenced in a study of T cells in localized non-small cell lung cancer. TCRdb's table, derived via immunoSEQ multiplex PCR, lists solely in-frame clones and lacks some. Of roughly 48,000 clones listed, around 80% are singletons. The sequenced sample was PBMCs, obtained before any cancer treatment. These receptors all come from a woman between 35 and 70 years old with stage II lung adenocarcinoma.

The chain has TRBV19 and TRBJ1-1; TRBD1 might be the D (5 bases). V was clipped by 2 bases and J by 6 bases, with 16 bases between them. The CDR3 is 15 residues long. The germline V gene encodes CDR1 LNHDA and CDR2 SQIVND (reference sequence). CDR3 nucleotides: TGTGCCAGTAGTATACAGGGAAATAAGGCGGCTGAAGCTTTCTTT. Translation gives CASSIQGNKAAEAFF.

This rearrangement joins TRBV25-1 to TRBJ1-3; possibly TRBD1 for D (5 bases). Germline assignment: CDR1 MGHDK and CDR2 SYGVNS. The CDR3 length is 14 residues. Trimming took 4 bases from V and 2 from J, leaving 9 bases between them. CDR3 sequence: CASSAWGTGNTIYF. CDR3 bases: TGTGCCAGCAGTGCTTGGGGGACTGGAAACACCATATATTTT. Using reference TRBV25-1 and TRBJ1-3 for the parts outside the CDR3, the full variable domain is EADIYQTPRYLVIGTGKKITLECSQTMGHDKMYWYQQDPGMELHLIHYSYGVNSTEKGDLSSESTVSRIRTEHFPLTLESARPSHTSQYLCASSAWGTGNTIYFGEGSWLTVV.

This clone was detected only a few times. The chain uses TRBV5-6 and TRBJ1-2; no reliable D call. The CDR3 covers 12 residues. Germline V CDR1 and CDR2: SGHDT, YYEEEE. The V and J ends lost 1 base and 3 bases respectively, with 4 bases between them. CDR3 residues: CASSLTDYGYTF. The CDR3 nucleotides are TGTGCCAGCAGCTTGACCGACTATGGCTACACCTTC. The full variable domain, its missing parts supplied by reference TRBV5-6 and TRBJ1-2, is DAGVTQSPTHLIKTRGQQVTLRCSPKSGHDTVSWYQQALGQGPQFIFQYYEEEERQRGNFPDRFSGHQFPNYSSELNVNALLLGDSALYLCASSLTDYGYTFGSGTRLTVV.

The rearrangement links TRBV2 to TRBJ2-3, with TRBD2 as a possible D gene (6 bases). The CDR3 has 13 amino acids. Trimming removed 0 bases at V and 5 bases at J, with 6 bases between. The germline V gene has CDR1 SNHLY and CDR2 FYNNEI. CDR3 in amino acids: CASSEARGDTQYF. The CDR3 region has the DNA TGTGCCAGCAGTGAAGCGCGGGGAGATACGCAGTATTTT.

This chain joins TRBV9 and TRBJ2-5; D might be TRBD2 (6 bases). V lost 2 bases to trimming and J lost 4 bases, with 9 bases between them. From germline, CDR1 is SGDLS and CDR2 YYNGEE. The CDR3 has 13 amino acids. CDR3 sequence reads: CASSVAGTETQYF. The CDR3 DNA is TGTGCCAGCAGCGTCGCGGGGACAGAGACCCAGTACTTC.

This clone was recorded a few times. This chain connects TRBV30 to TRBJ1-1; 7 positions agree with TRBD1. Unmatched junction bases numbered 13, after V lost 0 bases and J lost 3 bases. Germline V gives CDR1 GTSNPN, CDR2 SVGIG (reference sequence). The CDR3 has 17 residues. The CDR3 reads CAWSVSSAQGRHTEAFF. CDR3 DNA: TGTGCCTGGAGTGTAAGTTCAGCACAGGGGCGGCACACTGAAGCTTTCTTT.

In this sample, this clone turned up once. The chain is built from TRBV6-5 and TRBJ1-2; D call uncertain. CDR1 and CDR2 from the germline V gene are MNHEY and SVGAGI. This CDR3 spans 13 amino acids. V was pared by 8 bases and J by 4 bases, with 14 bases between. The CDR3 loop is CASGPDASYGYTF. The CDR3 coding sequence is TGTGCCAGCGGCCCTGACGCCTCCTATGGCTACACCTTC.

This chain joins TRBV28 and TRBJ1-5; D is possibly TRBD1 (6 bases). V lost 5 bases and J 5 bases, leaving 19 bases between the germline ends. Germline V gene data show CDR1 as MDHEN and CDR2 as SYDVKM. The CDR3 is made up of 16 amino acids. This CDR3 reads CASSPGQLHLYQPQHF. DNA of the CDR3: TGTGCCAGCAGTCCTGGACAGCTCCACCTTTATCAGCCCCAGCATTTT.

The chain has TRBV5-1 and TRBJ2-5; D not resolved. The V gene lost 3 bases and the J gene lost 5 bases, with 5 bases spanning the gap. CDR1 is SGHRS, CDR2 YFSETQ, per germline. The CDR3 covers 11 residues. The CDR3 loop reads CASSSRETQYF. The CDR3, as DNA: TGCGCCAGCAGCTCACGGGAGACCCAGTACTTC.

This clone has only one observation. The CDR3 here is CASSRGTGRNQPQHF. CDR3 bases: TGCGCCAGCAGCCGCGGGACAGGTCGCAATCAGCCCCAGCATTTT. This chain joins TRBV4-3 and TRBJ1-5, with 8 bases matching TRBD1. The germline V gene has CDR1 LGHNA and CDR2 YSLEER. This CDR3 contains 15 residues. J was trimmed by 2 bases and V by 4 bases; bases with no gene match: 4.

This clone is categorized as medium-sized. Other DNA sequences in this sample translate to the same CDR3. The chain uses TRBV30 and TRBJ1-1, with D possibly being TRBD1 (6 bases). The CDR3 runs to 15 residues. Between the trimmed V and J ends, which lost 0 bases and 2 bases, there was a span of 13 bases. CDR1 and CDR2 from the germline V gene are GTSNPN and SVGIG (reference sequence). CDR3 amino acids: CAWSVPDRTNTEAFF. The CDR3 coding sequence is TGTGCCTGGAGTGTACCGGACAGAACCAACACTGAAGCTTTCTTT.

This rearrangement joins TRBV14 to TRBJ1-4; no clear D gene. Germline CDR1 and CDR2: SGHDN and FVKESK. The CDR3 totals 16 residues. Between the trimmed V and J ends, which lost 0 bases and 8 bases, there was a span of 16 bases. The CDR3 DNA reads TGTGCCAGCAGCCAAGAGCGGATCGGGGTCGGGGAAAAACTGTTTTTT. Translating it yields CASSQERIGVGEKLFF. The full variable domain, its missing parts supplied by reference TRBV14 and TRBJ1-4, is EAGVTQFPSHSVIEKGQTVTLRCDPISGHDNLYWYRRVMGKEIKFLLHFVKESKQDESGMPNNRFLAERTGGTYSTLKVQPAELEDSGVYFCASSQERIGVGEKLFFGSGTQLSVL.

This clone was picked up many times. The chain has TRBV18 and TRBJ1-1; 7 positions match TRBD1. V shed 5 bases and J 5 bases; nucleotides not matched to a gene: 8. Germline V CDR1 and CDR2: KGHSH, LQKENI. The CDR3 sequence is 14 residues long. The DNA for the CDR3 is TGTGCCAGCTCAGAACACAGGGGTCAGACTGAAGCTTTCTTT. Protein: CASSEHRGQTEAFF.

This clone was counted only a few times. This sequence joins TRBV7-9 and TRBJ1-1, with D perhaps TRBD1 (6 bases). Germline assignment: CDR1 SEHNR and CDR2 FQNEAQ (reference sequence). The ends were cut back, 8 bases at V and 0 bases at J, with 10 bases in the middle. This CDR3 is 13 amino acids long. This CDR3 reads CASGRGMNTEAFF. The CDR3, as DNA: TGTGCCAGCGGCAGGGGTATGAACACTGAAGCTTTCTTT.

This chain uses TRBV7-2 with TRBJ1-3; D gene unclear. CDR3 length: 15 amino acids. CDR1 is SGHTA and CDR2 is FQGNSA in the germline V gene. Trimming took off 1 base at V and 0 bases at J, with 7 bases between the two ends. CDR3 nucleotides: TGTGCCAGCAGCTTAGATCACTACTCTGGAAACACCATATATTTT. This translates into CASSLDHYSGNTIYF.

This clone was detected only a few times. The chain combines TRBV7-2 with TRBJ1-2; the D gene is possibly TRBD1 (5 bases). Germline values: CDR1 SGHTA, CDR2 FQGNSA. The V end was cut by 3 bases, the J end by 4 bases, with 12 bases between. The length of the CDR3 is 14 residues. DNA for the CDR3: TGTGCCAGCAGCTTGCATCAGGGCATCTATGGCTACACCTTC. This codes for CASSLHQGIYGYTF. Based on the CDR3 plus reference TRBV7-2 and TRBJ1-2, the full variable domain is GAGVSQSPSNKVTEKGKDVELRCDPISGHTALYWYRQSLGQGLEFLIYFQGNSAPDKSGLPSDRFSAERTGGSVSTLTIQRTQQEDSAVYLCASSLHQGIYGYTFGSGTRLTVV.

The chain combines TRBV7-9 with TRBJ1-2; D is unresolved. Trimming removed 4 bases from V and 8 bases from J, with 14 bases in between. The V gene's germline CDR1 is SEHNR and CDR2 FQNEAQ (reference sequence). The CDR3 extends over 13 amino acids. CDR3 sequence reads: CASSSWAEGGYTF. The CDR3 coding sequence is TGTGCCAGCAGCTCGTGGGCGGAGGGCGGCTACACCTTC.

This chain connects TRBV18 to TRBJ1-2; the D gene is possibly TRBD1 (5 bases). There are 14 residues in the CDR3. Germline assignment: CDR1 KGHSH and CDR2 LQKENI. Deletions cut 2 bases from V and 3 bases from J, with 10 bases between. CDR3 sequence: CASSPGGEDYGYTF. In DNA, the CDR3 is TGTGCCAGCTCACCAGGAGGGGAGGACTATGGCTACACCTTC.

The chain carries TRBV30 and TRBJ1-5; D not resolved. The CDR3 has 13 residues. Germline CDR1 is GTSNPN and CDR2 is SVGIG (reference sequence). Trimming pared 2 bases from V and 5 bases from J, leaving 10 bases between. The CDR3 bases are TGTGCCTGGAGTCTACGGACGGATCAGCCCCAGCATTTT. Its translation: CAWSLRTDQPQHF.

The chain uses TRBV7-3 and TRBJ2-3; D possibly corresponds to TRBD2 (6 bases). In germline, CDR1 is SGHTA, CDR2 FQGTGA. The CDR3 extends over 15 amino acids. V was cut by 5 bases and J by 2 bases, with 14 bases left in between. CDR3 protein: CASSPQAGHTDTQYF. For the CDR3, the DNA is TGTGCCAGCAGCCCGCAGGCGGGGCACACAGATACGCAGTATTTT. The entire variable domain, with the rest obtained from reference TRBV7-3 and TRBJ2-3, is as follows: GAGVSQTPSNKVTEKGKYVELRCDPISGHTALYWYRQSLGQGPEFLIYFQGTGAADDSGLPNDRFFAVRPEGSVSTLKIQRTERGDSAVYLCASSPQAGHTDTQYFGPGTRLTVL.

This clone was found a few times. The chain is built from TRBV6-5 and TRBJ2-1, with 8 bases matching TRBD2. CDR3 length: 12 amino acids. Germline CDR1 is MNHEY and CDR2 is SVGAGI. Trimming removed 8 bases from V and 3 bases from J; junction bases left unmatched: 0. The CDR3 region is CASREGYNEQFF. The CDR3 DNA is TGTGCCAGCCGGGAGGGCTACAATGAGCAGTTCTTC.